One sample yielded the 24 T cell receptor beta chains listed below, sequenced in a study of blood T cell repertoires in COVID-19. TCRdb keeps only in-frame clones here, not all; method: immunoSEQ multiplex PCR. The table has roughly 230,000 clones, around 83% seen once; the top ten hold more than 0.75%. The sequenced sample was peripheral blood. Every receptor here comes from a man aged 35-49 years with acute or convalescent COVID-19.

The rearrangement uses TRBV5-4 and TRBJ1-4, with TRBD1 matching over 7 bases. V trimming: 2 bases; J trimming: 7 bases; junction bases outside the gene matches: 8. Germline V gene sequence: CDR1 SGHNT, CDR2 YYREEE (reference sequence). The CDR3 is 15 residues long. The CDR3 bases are TGTGCCAGCAGCTTTAAGGGGGCCAGTGGTGAAAAACTGTTTTTT. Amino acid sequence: CASSFKGASGEKLFF. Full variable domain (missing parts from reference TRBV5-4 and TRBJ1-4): ETGVTQSPTHLIKTRGQQVTLRCSSQSGHNTVSWYQQALGQGPQFIFQYYREEENGRGNFPPRFSGLQFPNYSSELNVNALELDDSALYLCASSFKGASGEKLFFGSGTQLSVL.

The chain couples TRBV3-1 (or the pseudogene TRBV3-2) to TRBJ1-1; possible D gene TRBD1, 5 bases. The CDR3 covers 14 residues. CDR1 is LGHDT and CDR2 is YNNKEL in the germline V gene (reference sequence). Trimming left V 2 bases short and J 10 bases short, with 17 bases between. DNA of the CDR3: TGTGCCAGCAGCCAAAAAGGGGCCAGACCCGCAGCTTTCTTT. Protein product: CASSQKGARPAAFF.

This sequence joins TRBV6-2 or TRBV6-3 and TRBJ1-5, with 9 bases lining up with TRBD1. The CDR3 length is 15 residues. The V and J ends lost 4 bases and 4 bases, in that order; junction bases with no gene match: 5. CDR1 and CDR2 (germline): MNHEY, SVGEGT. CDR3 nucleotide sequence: TGTGCCAGCAGTTTGTATGGACAGGGGAATCAGCCCCAGCATTTT. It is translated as CASSLYGQGNQPQHF.

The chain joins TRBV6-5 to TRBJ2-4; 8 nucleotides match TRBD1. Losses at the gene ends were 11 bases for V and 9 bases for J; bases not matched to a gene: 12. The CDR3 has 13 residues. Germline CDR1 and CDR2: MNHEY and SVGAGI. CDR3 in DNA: TGTGCCTGTAATCCGACAGGGGCGGTCATTCAGTACTTC. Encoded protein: CACNPTGAVIQYF.

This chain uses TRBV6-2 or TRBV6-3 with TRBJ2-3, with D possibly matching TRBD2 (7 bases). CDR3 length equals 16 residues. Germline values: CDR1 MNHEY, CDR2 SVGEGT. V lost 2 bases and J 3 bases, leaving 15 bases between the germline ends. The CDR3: CASSYRRGPRTDTQYF. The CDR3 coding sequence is TGTGCCAGCAGTTACCGGCGGGGGCCTCGGACAGATACGCAGTATTTT.

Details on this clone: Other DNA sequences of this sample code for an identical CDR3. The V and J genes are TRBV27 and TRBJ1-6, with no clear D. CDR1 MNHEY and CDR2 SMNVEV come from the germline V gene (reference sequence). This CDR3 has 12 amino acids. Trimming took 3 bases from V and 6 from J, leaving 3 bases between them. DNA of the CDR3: TGTGCCAGCAGTTTCCTTAATTCACCCCTCCACTTT. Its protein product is CASSFLNSPLHF.

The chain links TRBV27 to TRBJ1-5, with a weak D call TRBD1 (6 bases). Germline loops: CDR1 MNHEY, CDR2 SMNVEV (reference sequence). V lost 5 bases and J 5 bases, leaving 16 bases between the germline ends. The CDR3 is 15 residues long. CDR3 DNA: TGTGCCAGCAGTGGTGGGACACTACTACATCAGCCCCAGCATTTT. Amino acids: CASSGGTLLHQPQHF.

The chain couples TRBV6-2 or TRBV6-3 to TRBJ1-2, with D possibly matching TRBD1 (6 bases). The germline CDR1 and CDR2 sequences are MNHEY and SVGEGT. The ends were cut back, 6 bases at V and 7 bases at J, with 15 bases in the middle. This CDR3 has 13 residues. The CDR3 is CASSDTGTSGYTF. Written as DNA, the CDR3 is TGTGCCAGCAGCGACACAGGGACCTCTGGCTACACCTTC.

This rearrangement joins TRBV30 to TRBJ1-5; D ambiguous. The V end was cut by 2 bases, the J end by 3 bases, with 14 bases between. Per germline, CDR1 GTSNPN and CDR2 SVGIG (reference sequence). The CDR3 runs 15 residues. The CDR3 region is CAWSRTELFNQPQHF. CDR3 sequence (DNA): TGTGCCTGGAGTAGGACTGAACTATTCAATCAGCCCCAGCATTTT.

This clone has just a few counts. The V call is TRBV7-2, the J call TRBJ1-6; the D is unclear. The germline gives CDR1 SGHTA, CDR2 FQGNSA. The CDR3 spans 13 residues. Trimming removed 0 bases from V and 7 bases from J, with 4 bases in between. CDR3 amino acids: CASSLALNSPLHF. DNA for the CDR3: TGTGCCAGCAGCTTAGCACTGAATTCACCCCTCCACTTT.

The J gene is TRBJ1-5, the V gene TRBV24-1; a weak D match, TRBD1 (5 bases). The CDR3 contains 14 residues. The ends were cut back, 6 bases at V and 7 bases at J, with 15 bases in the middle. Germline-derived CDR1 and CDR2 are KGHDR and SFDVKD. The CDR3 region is CATSHRGPGQPQHF. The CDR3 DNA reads TGTGCCACCAGTCATAGGGGCCCCGGCCAGCCCCAGCATTTT.

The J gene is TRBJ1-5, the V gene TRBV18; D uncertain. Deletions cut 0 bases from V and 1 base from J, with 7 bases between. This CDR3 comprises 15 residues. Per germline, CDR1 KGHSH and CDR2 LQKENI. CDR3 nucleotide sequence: TGTGCCAGCTCACCACCGGAGCGAAGCAATCAGCCCCAGCATTTT. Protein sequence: CASSPPERSNQPQHF. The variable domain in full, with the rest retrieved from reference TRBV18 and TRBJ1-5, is NAGVMQNPRHLVRRRGQEARLRCSPMKGHSHVYWYRQLPEEGLKFMVYLQKENIIDESGMPKERFSAEFPKEGPSILRIQQVVRGDSAAYFCASSPPERSNQPQHFGDGTRLSIL.

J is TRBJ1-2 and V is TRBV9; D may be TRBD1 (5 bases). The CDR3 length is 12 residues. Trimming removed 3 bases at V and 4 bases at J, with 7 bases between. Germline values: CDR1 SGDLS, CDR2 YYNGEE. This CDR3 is CASSADIYGYTF. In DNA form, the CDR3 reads TGTGCCAGCAGCGCGGACATCTATGGCTACACCTTC.

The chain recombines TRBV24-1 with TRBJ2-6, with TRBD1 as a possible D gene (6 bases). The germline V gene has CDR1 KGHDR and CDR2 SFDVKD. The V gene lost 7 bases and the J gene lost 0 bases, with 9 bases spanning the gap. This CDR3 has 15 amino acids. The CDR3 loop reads CATRDSHSGANVLTF. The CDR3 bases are TGTGCCACCAGGGACAGTCACTCTGGGGCCAACGTCCTGACTTTC.

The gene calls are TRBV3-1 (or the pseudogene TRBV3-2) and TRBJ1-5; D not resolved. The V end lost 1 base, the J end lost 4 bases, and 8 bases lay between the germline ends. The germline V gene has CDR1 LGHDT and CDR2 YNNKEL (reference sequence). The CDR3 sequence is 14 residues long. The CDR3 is CASSQVPGNQPQHF. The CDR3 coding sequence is TGTGCCAGCAGCCAAGTTCCGGGTAATCAGCCCCAGCATTTT.

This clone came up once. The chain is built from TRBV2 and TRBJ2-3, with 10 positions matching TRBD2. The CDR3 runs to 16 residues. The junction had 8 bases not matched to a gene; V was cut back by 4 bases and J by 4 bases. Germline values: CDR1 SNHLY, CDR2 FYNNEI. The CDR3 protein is CASSALASGGADTQYF. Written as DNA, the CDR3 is TGTGCCAGCAGTGCACTGGCTAGCGGGGGTGCAGATACGCAGTATTTT.

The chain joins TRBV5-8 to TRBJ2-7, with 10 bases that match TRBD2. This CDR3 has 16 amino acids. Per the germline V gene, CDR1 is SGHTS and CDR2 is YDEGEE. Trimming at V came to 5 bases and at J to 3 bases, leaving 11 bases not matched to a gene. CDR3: CASRPTPASGSYEQYF. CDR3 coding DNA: TGTGCCAGCAGACCCACCCCGGCTAGCGGGAGCTACGAGCAGTACTTC.

CDR3 sequence: CASSLVGGYGYTF. CDR3 coding DNA: TGTGCCAGCAGTTTAGTCGGTGGCTATGGCTACACCTTC. The V and J genes are TRBV12-3 or TRBV12-4 and TRBJ1-2; unclear D gene. V gave up 1 base and J gave up 4 bases, with 7 bases separating them. This CDR3 is built from 13 residues.

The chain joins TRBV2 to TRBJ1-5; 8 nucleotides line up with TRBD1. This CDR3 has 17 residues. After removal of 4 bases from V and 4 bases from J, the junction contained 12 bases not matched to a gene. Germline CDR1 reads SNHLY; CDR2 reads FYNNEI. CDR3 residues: CASSALDRVVWNQPQHF. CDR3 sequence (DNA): TGTGCCAGCAGTGCTCTGGACAGGGTAGTATGGAATCAGCCCCAGCATTTT.

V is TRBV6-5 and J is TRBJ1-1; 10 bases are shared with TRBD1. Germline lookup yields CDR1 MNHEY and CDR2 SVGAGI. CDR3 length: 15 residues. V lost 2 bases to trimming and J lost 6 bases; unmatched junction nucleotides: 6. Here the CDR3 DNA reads TGTGCCAGCAGTTACAGGACAGGGGGGATCCCTGAAGCTTTCTTT. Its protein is CASSYRTGGIPEAFF.

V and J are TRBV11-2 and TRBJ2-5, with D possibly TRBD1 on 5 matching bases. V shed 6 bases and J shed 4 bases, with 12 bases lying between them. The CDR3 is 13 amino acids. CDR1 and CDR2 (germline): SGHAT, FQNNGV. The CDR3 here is CASSSGLRETQYF. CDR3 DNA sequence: TGTGCCAGCAGTTCAGGGTTACGAGAGACCCAGTACTTC.

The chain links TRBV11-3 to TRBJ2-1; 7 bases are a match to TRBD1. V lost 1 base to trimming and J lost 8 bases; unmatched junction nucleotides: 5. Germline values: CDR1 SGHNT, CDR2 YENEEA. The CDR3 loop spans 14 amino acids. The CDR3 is CASSLGQGIDEQFF. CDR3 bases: TGTGCCAGCAGCTTAGGACAGGGTATTGATGAGCAGTTCTTC.

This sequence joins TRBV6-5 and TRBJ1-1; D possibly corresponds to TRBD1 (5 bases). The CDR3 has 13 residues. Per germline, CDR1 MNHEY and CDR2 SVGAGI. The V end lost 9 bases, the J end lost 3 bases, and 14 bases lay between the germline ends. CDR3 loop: CASTRGKDTEAFF. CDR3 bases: TGTGCCAGTACAAGGGGCAAGGACACTGAAGCTTTCTTT.

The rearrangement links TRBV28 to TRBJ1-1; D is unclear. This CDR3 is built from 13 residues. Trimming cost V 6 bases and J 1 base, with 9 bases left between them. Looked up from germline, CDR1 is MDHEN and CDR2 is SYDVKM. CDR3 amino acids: CASRRRQNTEAFF. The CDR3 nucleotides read TGTGCCAGCAGACGCAGGCAGAACACTGAAGCTTTCTTT.